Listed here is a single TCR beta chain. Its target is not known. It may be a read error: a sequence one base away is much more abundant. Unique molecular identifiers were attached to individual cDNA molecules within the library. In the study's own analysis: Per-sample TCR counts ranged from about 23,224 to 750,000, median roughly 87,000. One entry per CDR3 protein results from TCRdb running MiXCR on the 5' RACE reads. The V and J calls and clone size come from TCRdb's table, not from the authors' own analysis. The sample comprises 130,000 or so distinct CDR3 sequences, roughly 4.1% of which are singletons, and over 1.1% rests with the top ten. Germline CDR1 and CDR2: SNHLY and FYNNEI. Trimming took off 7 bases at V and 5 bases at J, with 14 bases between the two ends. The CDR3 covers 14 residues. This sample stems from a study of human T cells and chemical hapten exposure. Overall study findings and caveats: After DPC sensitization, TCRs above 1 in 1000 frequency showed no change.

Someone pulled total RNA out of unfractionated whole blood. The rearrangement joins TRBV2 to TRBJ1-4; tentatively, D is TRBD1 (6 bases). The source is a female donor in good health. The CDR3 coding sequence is TGTGCCAGCACGGTCCGGACAGAGAATGAAAAACTGTTTTTT. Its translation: CASTVRTENEKLFF.